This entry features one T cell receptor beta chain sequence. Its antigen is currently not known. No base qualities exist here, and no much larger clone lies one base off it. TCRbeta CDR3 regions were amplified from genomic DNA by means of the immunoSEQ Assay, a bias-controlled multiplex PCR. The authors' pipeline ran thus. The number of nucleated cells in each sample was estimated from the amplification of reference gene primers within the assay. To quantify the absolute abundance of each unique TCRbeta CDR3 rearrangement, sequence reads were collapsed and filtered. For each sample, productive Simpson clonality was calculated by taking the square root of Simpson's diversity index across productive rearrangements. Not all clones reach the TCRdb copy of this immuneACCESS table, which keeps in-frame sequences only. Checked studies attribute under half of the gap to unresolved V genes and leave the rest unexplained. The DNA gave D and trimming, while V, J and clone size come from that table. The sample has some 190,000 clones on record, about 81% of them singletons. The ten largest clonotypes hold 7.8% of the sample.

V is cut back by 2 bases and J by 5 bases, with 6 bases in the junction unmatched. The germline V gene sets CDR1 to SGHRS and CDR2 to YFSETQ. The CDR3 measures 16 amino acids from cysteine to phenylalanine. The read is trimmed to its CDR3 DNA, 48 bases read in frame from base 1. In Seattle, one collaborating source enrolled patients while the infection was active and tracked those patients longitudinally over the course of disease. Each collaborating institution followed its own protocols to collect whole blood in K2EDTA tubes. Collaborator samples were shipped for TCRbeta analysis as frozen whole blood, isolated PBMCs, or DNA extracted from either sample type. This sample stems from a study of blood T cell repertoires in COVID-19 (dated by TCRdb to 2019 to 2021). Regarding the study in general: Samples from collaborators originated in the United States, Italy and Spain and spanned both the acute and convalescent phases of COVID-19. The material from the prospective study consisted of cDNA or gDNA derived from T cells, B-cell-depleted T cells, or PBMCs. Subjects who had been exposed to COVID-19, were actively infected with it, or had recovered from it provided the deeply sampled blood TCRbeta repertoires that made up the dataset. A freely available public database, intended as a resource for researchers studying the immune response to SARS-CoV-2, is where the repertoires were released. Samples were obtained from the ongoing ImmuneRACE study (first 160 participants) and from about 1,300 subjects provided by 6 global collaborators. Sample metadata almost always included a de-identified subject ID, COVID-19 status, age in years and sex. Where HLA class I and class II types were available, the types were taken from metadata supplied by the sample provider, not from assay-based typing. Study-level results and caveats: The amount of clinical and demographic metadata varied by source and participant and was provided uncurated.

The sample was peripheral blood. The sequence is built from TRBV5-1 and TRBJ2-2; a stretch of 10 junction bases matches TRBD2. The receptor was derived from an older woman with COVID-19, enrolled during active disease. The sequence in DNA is TGCGCCAGCAGCTTACTACTAGCGGGAAATACCGGGGAGCTGTTTTTT. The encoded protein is CASSLLLAGNTGELFF.